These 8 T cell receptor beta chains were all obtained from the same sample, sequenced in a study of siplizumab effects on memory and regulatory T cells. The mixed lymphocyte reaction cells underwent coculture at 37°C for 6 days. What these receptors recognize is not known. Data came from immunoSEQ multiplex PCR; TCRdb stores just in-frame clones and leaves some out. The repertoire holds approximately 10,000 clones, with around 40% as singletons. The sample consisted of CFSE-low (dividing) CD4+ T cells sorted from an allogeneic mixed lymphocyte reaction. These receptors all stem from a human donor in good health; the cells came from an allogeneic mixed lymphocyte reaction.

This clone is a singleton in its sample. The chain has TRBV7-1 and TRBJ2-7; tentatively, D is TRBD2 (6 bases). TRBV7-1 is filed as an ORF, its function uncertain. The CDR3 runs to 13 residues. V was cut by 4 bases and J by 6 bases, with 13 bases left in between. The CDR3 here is CASSLVRGGEQYF. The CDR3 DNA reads TGTGCCAGCAGCTTAGTTCGGGGAGGCGAGCAGTACTTC.

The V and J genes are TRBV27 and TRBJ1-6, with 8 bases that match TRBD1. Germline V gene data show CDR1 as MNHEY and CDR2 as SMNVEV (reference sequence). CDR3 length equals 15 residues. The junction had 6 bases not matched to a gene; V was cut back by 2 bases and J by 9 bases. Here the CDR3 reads CASSLVSTGASPLHF. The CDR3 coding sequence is TGTGCCAGCAGTTTAGTCTCGACAGGGGCTTCACCCCTCCACTTT.

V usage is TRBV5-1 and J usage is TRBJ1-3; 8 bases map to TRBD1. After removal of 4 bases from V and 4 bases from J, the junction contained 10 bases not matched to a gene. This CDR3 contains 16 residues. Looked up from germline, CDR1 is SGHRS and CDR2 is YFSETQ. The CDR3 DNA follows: TGCGCCAGCAGCCCCCTCCCCTGGGACAGGGGAAACACCATATATTTT. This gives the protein CASSPLPWDRGNTIYF.

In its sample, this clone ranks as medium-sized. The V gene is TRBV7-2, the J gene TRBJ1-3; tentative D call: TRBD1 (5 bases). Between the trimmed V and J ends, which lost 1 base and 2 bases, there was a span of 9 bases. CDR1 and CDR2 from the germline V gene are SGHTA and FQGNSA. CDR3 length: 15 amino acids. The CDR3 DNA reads TGTGCCAGCAGCTTAGGAGGGGCGCCTGGAAACACCATATATTTT. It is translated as CASSLGGAPGNTIYF.

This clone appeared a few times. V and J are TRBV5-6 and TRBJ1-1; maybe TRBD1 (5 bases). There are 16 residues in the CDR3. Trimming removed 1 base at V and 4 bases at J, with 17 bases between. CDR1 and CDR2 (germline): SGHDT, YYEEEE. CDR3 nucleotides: TGTGCCAGCAGCTTGTGGTCGGCAGGGAAGGGCACTGAAGCTTTCTTT. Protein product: CASSLWSAGKGTEAFF. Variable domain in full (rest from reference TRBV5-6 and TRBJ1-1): DAGVTQSPTHLIKTRGQQVTLRCSPKSGHDTVSWYQQALGQGPQFIFQYYEEEERQRGNFPDRFSGHQFPNYSSELNVNALLLGDSALYLCASSLWSAGKGTEAFFGQGTRLTVV.

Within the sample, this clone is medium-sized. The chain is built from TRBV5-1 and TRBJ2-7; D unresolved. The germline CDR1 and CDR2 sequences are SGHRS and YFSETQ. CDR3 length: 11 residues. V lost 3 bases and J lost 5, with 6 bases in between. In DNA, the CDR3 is TGCGCCAGCAGCTCCCTCAACGAGCAGTACTTC. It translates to CASSSLNEQYF.

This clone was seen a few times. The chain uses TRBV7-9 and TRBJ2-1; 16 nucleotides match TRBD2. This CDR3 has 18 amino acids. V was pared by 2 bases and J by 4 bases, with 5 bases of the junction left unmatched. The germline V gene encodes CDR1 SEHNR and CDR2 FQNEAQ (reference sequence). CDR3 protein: CASSLWGLAGGGYNEQFF. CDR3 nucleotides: TGTGCCAGCAGCTTATGGGGACTAGCGGGAGGGGGGTACAATGAGCAGTTCTTC. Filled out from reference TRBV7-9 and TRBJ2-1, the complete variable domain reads DTGVSQNPRHKITKRGQNVTFRCDPISEHNRLYWYRQTLGQGPEFLTYFQNEAQLEKSRLLSDRFSAERPKGSFSTLEIQRTEQGDSAMYLCASSLWGLAGGGYNEQFFGPGTRLTVL.

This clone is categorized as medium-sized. The CDR3 bases are TGTGCCAGCAGCTTACTACATAGCACAGATACGCAGTATTTT. As protein: CASSLLHSTDTQYF. The genes are TRBV7-3 and TRBJ2-3; D uncertain. Trimming removed 2 bases at V and 0 bases at J, with 6 bases between. This CDR3 is built from 14 residues. Germline CDR1 and CDR2: SGHTA and FQGTGA.